Listed below are T cell receptor beta chains from one sample, sequenced in a study of blood T cell repertoires in COVID-19. The data were produced by immunoSEQ multiplex PCR, yet TCRdb's version contains in-frame clones alone and is incomplete. Of around 300,000 clones listed, 75% to 95% were seen once; the top ten hold around 1.1%. Sample: PBMCs or T cells enriched from blood (not recorded which). These receptors all stem from a woman aged 30 to 39 who had recovered from COVID-19. Both conserved end residues are part of each CDR3. Fields, in order: J gene, D gene, V gene, clone size, CDR3 protein, CDR3 DNA. D genes are given only for firm matches. Rows may omit the clone size; those that give it use once, few, many or a size class.

TRBJ1-4	-	TRBV7-2	-	CASSSTILDEKLFF	TGTGCCAGCAGCTCGACAATTTTAGATGAAAAACTGTTTTTT
TRBJ1-1	-	TRBV30	-	CAWGVGVETEAFF	TGTGCCTGGGGGGTAGGGGTAGAGACTGAAGCTTTCTTT
TRBJ2-3	TRBD1	TRBV7-2	-	CASSLGGTGAVDTQYF	TGTGCCAGCAGCTTAGGAGGGACAGGGGCCGTAGATACGCAGTATTTT
TRBJ2-7	-	TRBV6-6	-	CASSQGTSYEQYF	TGTGCCAGTTCACAGGGGACTTCCTACGAGCAGTACTTC
TRBJ1-2	TRBD1	TRBV4-3	-	CASSQDLAEGAMVGYTF	TGCGCCAGCAGCCAAGACTTGGCCGAGGGGGCAATGGTTGGCTACACCTTC
TRBJ1-1	-	TRBV10-2	-	CACRQQVSFRVNTEAFF	TGCGCCTGCAGACAGCAAGTCTCTTTTAGAGTGAACACTGAAGCTTTCTTT
TRBJ1-5	TRBD1	TRBV6-4	-	CASSDWKARGLFRDSNQPQHF	TGTGCCAGCAGTGACTGGAAAGCAAGGGGGCTGTTTAGGGATAGCAATCAGCCCCAGCATTTT
TRBJ1-1	-	TRBV5-1	-	CASNRDSAETEAFF	TGCGCCAGCAACCGAGATTCCGCGGAGACTGAAGCTTTCTTT
TRBJ1-2	TRBD1	TRBV7-9	once	CASSSTGGDYGYTF	TGTGCCAGCAGCTCGACAGGGGGGGACTATGGCTACACCTTC
TRBJ2-5	TRBD2	TRBV7-2	-	CASSFAGLASKETQYF	TGTGCCAGCAGCTTCGCGGGACTAGCATCGAAGGAGACCCAGTACTTC
TRBJ2-1	TRBD2	TRBV28	-	CASSQLAGVGEQFF	TGTGCCAGCAGTCAACTAGCGGGAGTGGGTGAGCAGTTCTTC
TRBJ2-7	TRBD2	TRBV6-5	-	CASSYPLAGEPYEQYF	TGTGCCAGCAGTTATCCACTAGCGGGCGAACCCTACGAGCAGTACTTC
TRBJ2-7	TRBD2	TRBV5-1	-	CASSLAPRGTSGSPYEQYF	TGCGCCAGTAGCTTGGCGCCTAGGGGGACTAGCGGGAGCCCCTACGAGCAGTACTTC
TRBJ1-2	-	TRBV3-1/TRBV3-2	-	CASSQDPTGVDGYTF	TGTGCCAGCAGCCAAGACCCGACAGGAGTAGATGGCTACACCTTC
TRBJ2-7	-	TRBV11-1	-	CASSDQGIVEQYF	TGTGCCAGCAGCGACCAGGGAATAGTCGAGCAGTACTTC
TRBJ1-3	-	TRBV9	once	CASSSTYGNTIYF	TGTGCCAGCAGTTCTACTTACGGAAACACCATATATTTT
TRBJ1-1	-	TRBV7-9	once	CASSFREAFF	TGTGCCAGCAGCTTCAGGGAAGCTTTCTTT
TRBJ1-3	-	TRBV5-8	-	CASSPGDYSGNTIYF	TGTGCCAGCAGCCCCGGGGACTACTCTGGAAACACCATATATTTT
TRBJ1-2	-	TRBV28	-	CASSPNLGGQEYGYTF	TGTGCCAGCAGTCCCAATCTGGGGGGGCAGGAGTATGGCTACACCTTC
TRBJ2-7	TRBD1	TRBV27	-	CASSPTGILPYEQYF	TGTGCCAGCAGCCCGACAGGGATACTTCCCTACGAGCAGTACTTC
TRBJ2-7	TRBD2	TRBV28	-	CASGVRVGRATEQYF	TGTGCCAGTGGGGTTAGGGTCGGGAGGGCCACCGAGCAGTACTTC
TRBJ1-2	TRBD1	TRBV9	-	CASSEGAKNF	TGTGCCAGCAGTGAGGGGGCGAAGAACTTC
TRBJ2-7	TRBD2	TRBV30	-	CAWSSGVRSYEQYF	TGTGCCTGGAGCAGCGGGGTGAGGTCCTACGAGCAGTACTTC
TRBJ2-7	TRBD1	TRBV11-2	once	CASSLDNLGTGLYRPYEQYF	TGTGCCAGCAGCTTAGATAACCTCGGGACAGGGCTCTATCGCCCCTACGAGCAGTACTTC
TRBJ2-5	-	TRBV7-3	-	CASSLGKGETQYF	TGTGCCAGCAGCCTCGGGAAGGGAGAGACCCAGTACTTC
TRBJ2-5	TRBD2	TRBV19	-	CASSIGETSAYQETQYF	TGTGCCAGTAGTATAGGAGAGACTAGCGCGTACCAAGAGACCCAGTACTTC
TRBJ2-3	-	TRBV10-3	-	CAISKTASSTDTQYF	TGTGCCATCAGTAAGACAGCGTCGAGCACAGATACGCAGTATTTT
TRBJ2-7	TRBD2	TRBV6-4	few	CASSRTSGAYEQYF	TGTGCCAGCAGCCGGACTAGCGGGGCCTACGAGCAGTACTTC
TRBJ1-1	-	TRBV29-1	-	CSALGGGSEAFF	TGCAGCGCTTTAGGGGGGGGCAGTGAAGCTTTCTTT
TRBJ2-3	TRBD2	TRBV11-2	-	CASSLGRSGRQDTQYF	TGTGCCAGCAGCTTAGGACGCAGCGGGAGGCAAGATACGCAGTATTTT
TRBJ2-1	-	TRBV7-9	-	CASSLAGGTGEQFF	TGTGCCAGCAGCTTAGCTGGGGGGACCGGTGAGCAGTTCTTC
TRBJ1-2	-	TRBV24-1	-	CATPRERLNYGYTF	TGTGCCACCCCCCGCGAGCGACTTAACTATGGCTACACCTTC
TRBJ2-1	TRBD2	TRBV7-3	-	CASSPRTSGPSSYNEQFF	TGTGCCAGCAGCCCACGGACTAGCGGGCCCTCTTCCTACAATGAGCAGTTCTTC
TRBJ2-7	TRBD2	TRBV9	once	CASSGATSGHSYEQYF	TGTGCCAGCAGCGGAGCGACTAGCGGACACTCCTACGAGCAGTACTTC
TRBJ2-7	-	TRBV5-4	-	CASSFNGVDLYEQYF	TGTGCCAGCAGCTTTAACGGAGTTGACCTTTACGAGCAGTACTTC
TRBJ2-1	-	TRBV5-4	-	CASSAGQYNEQFF	TGTGCCAGCAGCGCGGGACAGTACAATGAGCAGTTCTTC
TRBJ2-7	-	TRBV27	few	CASPGEQYF	TGTGCCAGCCCGGGCGAGCAGTACTTC
TRBJ1-5	TRBD1	TRBV28	-	CASSLTGGQPQHF	TGTGCCAGCAGTTTGACAGGGGGTCAGCCCCAGCATTTT
TRBJ2-2	TRBD1	TRBV3-1/TRBV3-2	-	CASSQGTGGTGELFF	TGTGCCAGCAGCCAAGGGACAGGGGGAACCGGGGAGCTGTTTTTT
TRBJ1-1	TRBD1	TRBV18	-	CASSPNIQGQGAVNTEAFF	TGTGCCAGCTCACCCAATATTCAGGGACAGGGGGCGGTGAACACTGAAGCTTTCTTT
TRBJ1-4	-	TRBV5-5	-	CASSTTANEKLFF	TGTGCCAGCAGTACGACAGCTAATGAAAAACTGTTTTTT
TRBJ1-6	TRBD1	TRBV4-1	-	CASRGTGDISPLHF	TGCGCCAGCAGGGGGACAGGGGATATTTCACCCCTCCACTTT
TRBJ1-5	TRBD1	TRBV24-1	few	CATSDNGQGAGQPQHF	TGTGCCACCAGTGATAATGGACAGGGGGCAGGTCAGCCCCAGCATTTT
TRBJ2-7	-	TRBV27	-	CASSSPQGYEQYF	TGTGCCAGCAGTTCACCACAGGGCTACGAGCAGTACTTC
TRBJ1-1	-	TRBV10-3	-	CAISGEPPDSLNTEAFF	TGTGCCATCAGTGGTGAGCCCCCCGACAGTTTGAACACTGAAGCTTTCTTT
TRBJ2-7	-	TRBV20-1	-	CSASPPTARGAYGYEQYF	TGCAGTGCTAGTCCCCCCACCGCCAGGGGAGCTTATGGTTACGAGCAGTACTTC
TRBJ2-5	-	TRBV7-9	-	CAAGQLQETQYF	TGTGCCGCGGGACAGCTCCAAGAGACCCAGTACTTC
TRBJ2-1	TRBD2	TRBV28	-	CAALAWSNNEQFF	TGTGCCGCACTAGCGTGGTCGAACAATGAGCAGTTCTTC
TRBJ2-4	-	TRBV30	-	CAWTLRASKNIQYF	TGTGCCTGGACCCTCAGGGCGTCCAAAAACATTCAGTACTTC
TRBJ1-2	TRBD1	TRBV6-5	-	CASSYSGTAGYTF	TGTGCCAGCAGTTACTCTGGGACAGCTGGCTACACCTTC
TRBJ2-5	TRBD1	TRBV7-8	-	CASSPQGRGQETQYF	TGTGCCAGCAGTCCACAGGGGAGAGGTCAAGAGACCCAGTACTTC
TRBJ2-5	TRBD1	TRBV6-5	-	CASKGTGQETQYF	TGTGCCAGCAAGGGGACAGGCCAAGAGACCCAGTACTTC
TRBJ2-3	-	TRBV9	-	CASSDLSTGATQYF	TGTGCCAGCAGCGACCTCAGTACGGGAGCGACGCAGTATTTT
TRBJ2-1	-	TRBV10-2	-	CASSLTSIGEQFF	TGCGCCAGCAGTTTGACTAGTATCGGTGAGCAGTTCTTC
TRBJ1-2	-	TRBV28	-	CASSFDSRNYGYTF	TGTGCCAGCAGCTTCGACAGCCGCAACTATGGCTACACCTTC
TRBJ1-2	-	TRBV28	-	CASLGQLNYGYTF	TGTGCCAGCCTCGGACAGCTTAACTATGGCTACACCTTC
TRBJ2-2	TRBD2	TRBV4-2	-	CASSQDFSASGTGELFF	TGTGCCAGCAGCCAAGATTTTTCGGCTAGCGGGACCGGGGAGCTGTTTTTT
TRBJ2-5	TRBD2	TRBV5-1	-	CASSSGTSGWETQYF	TGCGCCAGCAGCTCCGGGACTAGCGGGTGGGAGACCCAGTACTTC
TRBJ1-2	TRBD1	TRBV5-4	-	CASSSITGDGAYGYTF	TGTGCCAGCAGCTCAATAACAGGGGATGGGGCTTATGGCTACACCTTC